This is a list of T cell receptor beta chains from one sample in a study of immune evolution from preneoplasia to lung adenocarcinoma. The repertoire was sequenced with immunoSEQ multiplex PCR; TCRdb's copy has only in-frame clones and lacks some. The sample has a few thousand clones, over 70% seen once. The sequenced material came from FFPE adjacent normal lung tissue. These receptors were taken from an older donor with lung adenocarcinoma. Both conserved end residues are part of each CDR3. D genes are given only for firm matches. A row's size may be missing; if present it is once, few, many or a size class.

j_call d_call clone_size v_call cdr3_aa cdr3_nt
TRBJ1-5 - - TRBV4-2 CASSQEVRQPQHF TGTGCCAGCAGCCAAGAGGTGCGCCAGCCCCAGCATTTT
TRBJ2-1 - - TRBV5-8 CASSLVGRHVDEQFF TGTGCCAGCAGCTTGGTCGGTCGTCACGTCGATGAGCAGTTCTTC
TRBJ2-3 - - TRBV30 CAWLILADTQYF TGTGCCTGGTTAATTTTAGCAGATACGCAGTATTTT
TRBJ2-2 - - TRBV7-9 CASRDSPNTGELFF TGTGCCAGCCGGGACTCGCCTAACACCGGGGAGCTGTTTTTT
TRBJ2-7 TRBD1 - TRBV7-2 CASSYGQGPYEQYF TGTGCCAGCAGCTACGGACAGGGACCCTACGAGCAGTACTTC
TRBJ2-2 - - TRBV18 CASSPEQADTGELFF TGTGCCAGCTCACCCGAGCAGGCAGACACCGGGGAGCTGTTTTTT
TRBJ1-1 - few TRBV6-4 CASSSGPGTEAFF TGTGCCAGCAGCAGTGGGCCGGGGACTGAAGCTTTCTTT
TRBJ2-5 - - TRBV2 CASRRQPRGNQETQYF TGTGCCAGCAGAAGACAACCGAGAGGGAATCAAGAGACCCAGTACTTC
TRBJ1-1 TRBD1 - TRBV30 CAWSSSQGAFTEAFF TGTGCCTGGAGTTCATCACAGGGGGCGTTCACTGAAGCTTTCTTT
TRBJ2-3 TRBD2 - TRBV7-2 CASSSGGLVRSDTQYF TGTGCCAGCAGCTCTGGGGGACTAGTTAGGTCAGATACGCAGTATTTT
TRBJ2-4 - - TRBV5-6 CASSQSGENIQYF TGTGCCAGCAGCCAAAGTGGTGAAAACATTCAGTACTTC
TRBJ2-5 - - TRBV5-4 CASSLRDQETQYF TGTGCCAGCAGCCTGAGGGATCAAGAGACCCAGTACTTC
TRBJ1-5 TRBD1 once TRBV6-6 CASRDPGQGSHQPQHF TGTGCCAGCAGGGATCCGGGACAGGGTAGTCATCAGCCCCAGCATTTT
TRBJ2-7 - - TRBV4-1 CASSLGKGAGEQYF TGCGCCAGCAGCCTGGGGAAGGGGGCGGGGGAGCAGTACTTC
TRBJ2-7 - - TRBV30 CAWSREDEQYF TGTGCCTGGAGTCGAGAGGACGAGCAGTACTTC
TRBJ2-3 - - TRBV11-2 CASRTGMSTDTQYF TGTGCCAGCAGAACCGGGATGAGCACAGATACGCAGTATTTT
TRBJ1-1 - - TRBV20-1 CSVSHTEAFF TGCAGTGTCTCTCACACTGAAGCTTTCTTT
TRBJ2-1 - - TRBV29-1 CSVFRGTPNEQFF TGCAGCGTTTTCCGCGGTACCCCAAATGAGCAGTTCTTC
TRBJ1-4 - - TRBV19 CASSIEGEKLFF TGTGCCAGTAGTATAGAGGGTGAAAAACTGTTTTTT
TRBJ2-7 - few TRBV20-1 CSGGTTYEQYF TGCAGTGGCGGTACTACCTACGAGCAGTACTTC
TRBJ2-7 - few TRBV6-5 CASSYSRSSYEQYF TGTGCCAGCAGTTATAGCAGGAGCTCCTACGAGCAGTACTTC
TRBJ2-7 TRBD2 - TRBV7-8 CASSRTSGSDEQYF TGTGCCAGCAGCCGTACTAGCGGGAGCGACGAGCAGTACTTC
TRBJ1-5 - - TRBV7-8 CASSLDPGGFQPQHF TGTGCCAGCAGCTTAGATCCGGGCGGCTTTCAGCCCCAGCATTTT
TRBJ1-2 - - TRBV4-3 CASSQAGDLLGYTF TGCGCCAGCAGCCAAGCCGGGGACCTTCTAGGCTACACCTTC
TRBJ2-2 - - TRBV2 CASMSGKIVPGELFF TGTGCCAGCATGTCCGGGAAAATAGTCCCCGGGGAGCTGTTTTTT
TRBJ1-3 - - TRBV2 CASSEGAGGNTIYF TGTGCCAGCAGTGAAGGGGCAGGTGGAAACACCATATATTTT